This T cell receptor beta chain was identified during a study of OX40 agonist ivuxolimab in advanced cancers. Study-level results: The study observed clonal expansion of CD4+ and CD8+ blood T cells by week 6 at 0.1 to 3.0 mg/kg.

TCRdb's copy holds only in-frame clones and misses some; the assay was immunoSEQ multiplex PCR. The data show approximately 45,000 clones, 80% seen once. With autoimmune disease history or systemic immunosuppression, patients were excluded. Worth noting for this clone: The antigen is undetermined.

The V gene's germline CDR1 is MDHEN and CDR2 SYDVKM. CDR3 length: 15 residues. The germline V and J ends were trimmed by 3 bases and 0 bases, with 9 bases remaining between them. The sample was CD4+ or CD8+ T cells sorted from blood, taken in a trial of the OX40 agonist ivuxolimab. The TCR originated in an adult with an advanced solid tumor such as melanoma, head and neck, liver or kidney cancer. This rearrangement joins TRBV28 to TRBJ1-5; D not resolved. The CDR3, as DNA: TGTGCCAGCAGTTTCAGTAAATATAGCAATCAGCCCCAGCATTTT. Its protein is CASSFSKYSNQPQHF.